The following is a T cell receptor beta chain sequence with its context. Its matching antigen is unknown. Trimming at V came to 8 bases and at J to 5 bases, leaving 9 bases not matched to a gene. The CDR3 is made up of 15 amino acids. Germline CDR1 is MNHEY and CDR2 is SVGAGI. The sample originates from a study of T cell responses to AZD1222 COVID-19 vaccine. Overall study findings and caveats: In all cases, repertoires were sampled only after the peak T cell response.

Only in-frame clones appear in the TCRdb table, and some are missing; sequencing was by immunoSEQ multiplex PCR. The profile shows 85,000 to 100,000 clones, roughly 89% of them singletons. The input for sequencing was peripheral blood, taken 28 days after the second AZD1222 dose. This TCR was sampled from an adult who received the AZD1222 COVID-19 vaccine. The V and J genes are TRBV6-5 and TRBJ2-5, with TRBD1 matching 12 bases. DNA for the CDR3: TGTGCCAGCGGACGGCCGGGACAGGGGGCTGAGACCCAGTACTTC. As protein: CASGRPGQGAETQYF.